This TCR beta chain is drawn from a study of cytomegalovirus exposure and HLA in healthy donors. Overall study: Drawn from HLA-typed donors, 80 million to 100 million unique TCRs were held in an early data release. Study-level results: The authors confirmed in vitro that a few CMV-associated chains were specific for CMV antigens. A later analysis reported that several of the most significant clusters appeared to be linked to common viral pathogens, among them Epstein-Barr virus.

In the case of this clone: Its cognate antigen is unknown.

The PCR employed 60 Vbeta primers together with 13 Jbeta primers. Here immunoSEQ multiplex PCR was the method, and the copy in TCRdb shows in-frame clones only, minus some. This table holds around 130,000 clones, about 70% found once. V lost 2 bases and J lost 5; bases outside the gene matches: 8. CDR1 is MNHNS and CDR2 is SASEGT in the germline V gene. The CDR3 sequence is 15 residues long. The sequencing input was PBMCs. The chain is built from TRBV6-1 and TRBJ2-5, with TRBD1 matching 7 bases. The TCR was taken from a woman in her thirties or forties in good health and CMV-seropositive. The CDR3 DNA is TGTGCCAGCAGTGAACAGGGGGTTTCCTCGGAGACCCAGTACTTC. This sequence encodes CASSEQGVSSETQYF.